Listed below are T cell receptor beta chains from one sample, sequenced in a study of vaccination effects on CD4 cells after COVID-19. Their antigen targets remain unknown. Using immunoSEQ multiplex PCR, the repertoire was profiled, and TCRdb retains in-frame clones only, with some absent. The table records 25,000 to 35,000 clones, roughly 71% of them present only once. Sequenced here: CD4+ T cells from PBMCs cultured with HCoV-OC43 spike peptides, sampled after COVID-19 vaccination. These TCRs come from a human donor who received a COVID-19 vaccine. CDR3s include the opening cysteine and the closing phenylalanine or tryptophan. The order of the fields is J gene, V gene, CDR3 protein.

>TRBJ1-5|TRBV30
CAWSRQTANQPQHF
>TRBJ1-3|TRBV9
CASSGLGYSGNTIYF
>TRBJ1-1|TRBV29-1
CSVETRGGKNTEAFF
>TRBJ2-5|TRBV10-3
CAIRGVGEETQYF
>TRBJ2-1|TRBV10-1
CASSESSSGSYNEQFF
>TRBJ1-2|TRBV19
CASSIGAGGVVDGYTF
>TRBJ2-1|TRBV12-3/TRBV12-4
CASSAGQTEIF
>TRBJ2-2|TRBV4-2
CASSLGTSGMNTGELFF
>TRBJ1-2|TRBV9
CASSDTGDYGYTF
>TRBJ1-2|TRBV19
CASSQVGGRRHHGYTF
>TRBJ1-5|TRBV5-5
CASSLVGDDGQPQHF
>TRBJ2-7|TRBV7-9
CASSYLGTGVGYEQYF
>TRBJ1-1|TRBV19
CASSERPFEAFF
>TRBJ1-2|TRBV19
CASRDRGRYGYTF
>TRBJ2-2|TRBV7-9
CASSFSGGELFF
>TRBJ1-1|TRBV5-1
CASSLQGADTEAFF
>TRBJ2-7|TRBV19
CASSPTSGISYEQYF
>TRBJ2-2|TRBV7-9
CASSRVEVPGELFF
>TRBJ2-6|TRBV4-2
CASSQATVSGANVLTF
>TRBJ2-7|TRBV27
CASSFRDRGLEQYF
>TRBJ1-2|TRBV30
CAWSVSLNYGYTF
>TRBJ1-1|TRBV14
CASSLSEIQGRTMNTEAFF
>TRBJ1-5|TRBV29-1
CSVEEGGGQPQHF
>TRBJ2-1|TRBV19
CASSLYNEQFF
>TRBJ2-7|TRBV7-2
CASSLVSGDYEQYF
>TRBJ2-1|TRBV28
CASRSLAGANEQFF
>TRBJ2-7|TRBV5-1
CASSLGQGGNYEQYF
>TRBJ2-7|TRBV25-1
CASSTGAVREQYF
>TRBJ1-5|TRBV3-1/TRBV3-2
CASSQGWGVGQPQHF
>TRBJ1-5|TRBV4-1
CASSQDRSREYGNQPQHF
>TRBJ2-5|TRBV2
CASNTGLAGGIGETQYF
>TRBJ1-3|TRBV27
CASSPPLGNTIYF
>TRBJ1-1|TRBV9
CASSGHPLEGAFF
>TRBJ1-5|TRBV18
CASSPSQGNQPQHF
>TRBJ2-2|TRBV5-1
CASSARSGSTGELFF
>TRBJ2-2|TRBV5-6
CASGLGLAGGNTGELFF
>TRBJ1-2|TRBV19
CASSPPTGESSYYTF
>TRBJ2-3|TRBV5-4
CASSLGAGGPTDTQYF
>TRBJ2-1|TRBV19
CASSKGRDYNEQFF
>TRBJ2-1|TRBV6-4
CASSAGTSGRNEQFF
>TRBJ2-1|TRBV4-2
CASSPGLAGGHNEQFF
>TRBJ2-7|TRBV6-1
CASSELDRGREQYF
>TRBJ2-5|TRBV18
CASSPYRNQETQYF
>TRBJ1-1|TRBV25-1
CASSDGGSMNTEAFF
>TRBJ1-2|TRBV6-1
CASSETGGYGYTF
>TRBJ1-5|TRBV11-2
CASSQGQINQPQHF
>TRBJ1-5|TRBV18
CASSARDRGGIGNQPQHF
>TRBJ2-7|TRBV6-5
CASSYSTSGGYEQYF
>TRBJ1-1|TRBV9
CASSVGYVQGEAFF
>TRBJ2-7|TRBV2
CASTGAREQYF
>TRBJ2-1|TRBV11-3
CASSLDQGGTSGALGEQFF
>TRBJ1-5|TRBV19
CASLGNDRGRRQPQHF
>TRBJ2-3|TRBV11-3
CASSLSGTDTQYF
>TRBJ2-6|TRBV6-2/TRBV6-3
CASSYSPSGANVLTF